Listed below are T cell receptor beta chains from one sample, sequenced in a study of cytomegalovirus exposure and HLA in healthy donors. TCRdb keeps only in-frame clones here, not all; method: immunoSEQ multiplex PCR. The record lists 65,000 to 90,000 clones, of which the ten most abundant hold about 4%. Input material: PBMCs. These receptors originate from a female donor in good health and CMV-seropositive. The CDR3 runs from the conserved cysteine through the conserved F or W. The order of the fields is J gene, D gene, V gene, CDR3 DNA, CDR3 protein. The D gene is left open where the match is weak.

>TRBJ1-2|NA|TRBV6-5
TGTGCCAGCAGTTACGGGCAGGGGAACTATGGCTACACCTTC
CASSYGQGNYGYTF
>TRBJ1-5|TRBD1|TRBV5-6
TGTGCCAGCAGCTTTACAACCTTTGGACAGGGCCATCAGCCCCAGCATTTT
CASSFTTFGQGHQPQHF
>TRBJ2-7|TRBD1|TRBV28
TGTGCCAGCAGGGGGACAGGGGGTTTCTACGAGCAGTACTTC
CASRGTGGFYEQYF
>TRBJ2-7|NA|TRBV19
TGTGCCAGTAGTATTCTAAGGGGATCAGCCTACGAGCAGTACTTC
CASSILRGSAYEQYF
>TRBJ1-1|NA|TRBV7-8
TGTGCCAGCAGCTTAGGATCGGCAGGTCAGACTGAAGCTTTCTTT
CASSLGSAGQTEAFF
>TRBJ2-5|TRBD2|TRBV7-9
TGTGCCAGCAGCCCTTTAGCGGGAGTGGAAGAGACCCAGTACTTC
CASSPLAGVEETQYF
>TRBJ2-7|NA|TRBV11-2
TGTGCCAGCAGAAAAACAGGGAGCCCTGATAGAGGGGAGCAGTACTTC
CASRKTGSPDRGEQYF
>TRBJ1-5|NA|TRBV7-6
TGTGCCAGCAGCCTCTCCCCCTCCTCATCGGCGGGAACCCAGCATTTT
CASSLSPSSSAGTQHF
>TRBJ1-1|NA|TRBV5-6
TGTGCCAGCAGCTTGGATGGGTTGCAGGACACTGAAGCTTTCTTT
CASSLDGLQDTEAFF
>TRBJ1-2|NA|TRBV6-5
TGTGCCAGCCGAAACAGGAACTATGGCTACACCTTC
CASRNRNYGYTF
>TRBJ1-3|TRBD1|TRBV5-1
TGCGCCAGCAGCCTCAGACAGGGTGGATCTGGAAACACCATATATTTT
CASSLRQGGSGNTIYF
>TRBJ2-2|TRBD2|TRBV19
TGTGCCAGTAGGTCCTCCAGACTAGCGGGAGGGCCGGGCGACCCCGGGGAGCTGTTTTTT
CASRSSRLAGGPGDPGELFF
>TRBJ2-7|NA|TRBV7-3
TGTGCCAGCAGCTCCTCGGCCTACGAGCAGTACTTC
CASSSSAYEQYF
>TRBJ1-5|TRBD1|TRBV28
TGTGCCAGCACTATCCCACAGGGGAATCAGCCCCAGCATTTT
CASTIPQGNQPQHF
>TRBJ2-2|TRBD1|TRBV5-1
TGCGCCAGCAGCTTGGGGACAGGGAGGACCGGGGAGCTGTTTTTT
CASSLGTGRTGELFF
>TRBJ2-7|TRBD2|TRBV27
TGTGCCAGCAGTCCCGGGACTAGCGGATACTACGAGCAGTACTTC
CASSPGTSGYYEQYF
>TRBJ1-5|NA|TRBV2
TGTGCCAGCAACCGGCAGGGCGGCAATCAGCCCCAGCATTTT
CASNRQGGNQPQHF
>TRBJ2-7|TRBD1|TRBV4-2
TGTGCCAGCAGCCAAGAAACAGGGGGGTCCTACGAGCAGTACTTC
CASSQETGGSYEQYF
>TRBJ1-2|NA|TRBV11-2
TGTGCCAGCAGCAAGCAGGGGATAGGCTATGGCTACACCTTC
CASSKQGIGYGYTF
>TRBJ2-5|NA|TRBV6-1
TGTGCCAGCAGTCGGCCAGGGCAAGAGACCCAGTACTTC
CASSRPGQETQYF
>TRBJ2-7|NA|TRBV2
TGTGCCAGCAGGAGGGACAACGCTAAGATCTACGAGCAGTACTTC
CASRRDNAKIYEQYF
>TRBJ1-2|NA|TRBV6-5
TGTGCCAGCAGTTACTCGGTCGAGAGATACTATGGCTACACCTTC
CASSYSVERYYGYTF
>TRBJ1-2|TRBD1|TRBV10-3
TGTGCCATCAGTGAGGGAACCGGGACAGGGAATGGCTACACCTTC
CAISEGTGTGNGYTF
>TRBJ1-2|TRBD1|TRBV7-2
TGTGCCAGCAGCTTAGCCGATAGACAGGGGGGTTATGGCTACACCTTC
CASSLADRQGGYGYTF
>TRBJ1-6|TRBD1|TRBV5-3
TGTGCCAGAAGGTTGCGGGACAGGGTTAATTCACCCCTCCACTTT
CARRLRDRVNSPLHF
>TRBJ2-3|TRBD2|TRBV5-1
TGCGCCAGCAGCCTCCACTCTAGCGGGAGAGCAGATACGCAGTATTTT
CASSLHSSGRADTQYF
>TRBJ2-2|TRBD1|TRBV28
TGTGCCAGCAGCACGTTGGGGACAGGGGGAAACACCGGGGAGCTGTTTTTT
CASSTLGTGGNTGELFF
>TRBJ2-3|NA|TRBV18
TGTGCCAGCTCCCGGGGGGCTAGCACAGATACGCAGTATTTT
CASSRGASTDTQYF
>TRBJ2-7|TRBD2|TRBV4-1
TGCGCCAGCAGCCAAGATTTTAGTATTGCGGGAGTGAACCACGAGCAGTACTTC
CASSQDFSIAGVNHEQYF
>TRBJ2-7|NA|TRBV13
TGTGCCAGCAGCCCGAGCCCGGGAGCCCTCTACGAGCAGTACTTC
CASSPSPGALYEQYF
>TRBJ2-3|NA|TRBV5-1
TGCGCCAGCAGCTGGACCGGGTTTGCGGGGACAGATACGCAGTATTTT
CASSWTGFAGTDTQYF
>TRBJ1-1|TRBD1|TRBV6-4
TGTGCCAGCAGCCGGGACAGGGCTGATGAAGCTTTCTTT
CASSRDRADEAFF
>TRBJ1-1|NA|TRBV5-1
TGCGCCAGCAGCTTGGGTAAGGGGATGGGAGCTTTCTTT
CASSLGKGMGAFF
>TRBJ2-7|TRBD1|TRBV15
TGTGCCACCAGCAGAGATACAGGGGAGTACGAGCAGTACTTC
CATSRDTGEYEQYF
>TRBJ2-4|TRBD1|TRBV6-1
TGTGCCAGTCGGACAGGGTCATGGAACATTCAGTACTTC
CASRTGSWNIQYF
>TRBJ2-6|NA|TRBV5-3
TGTGCCAGAAGCTTCGGACTGATCCTCTCTGGGGCCAACGTCCTGACTTTC
CARSFGLILSGANVLTF
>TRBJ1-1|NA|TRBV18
TGTGCCAGCTCACCACGTGGGGGCGGCACTGAAGCTTTCTTT
CASSPRGGGTEAFF
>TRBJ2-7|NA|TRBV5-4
TGTGCCAGCAGCACCGGGGGATACGAGCAGTACTTC
CASSTGGYEQYF
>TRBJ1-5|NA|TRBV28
TGTGCCAGCAGTGACGGGACAAATAGCAATCAGCCCCAGCATTTT
CASSDGTNSNQPQHF
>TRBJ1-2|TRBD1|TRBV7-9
TGTGCCAGCAGCTTAGCGGGACAGGGGTCAGGCTACACCTTC
CASSLAGQGSGYTF
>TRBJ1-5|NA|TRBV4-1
TGCGCCAGCAGCTTCTCGGGGGAAACTCAGCCCCAGCATTTT
CASSFSGETQPQHF
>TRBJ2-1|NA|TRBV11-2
TGTGCCAGCAGCTTAGCCCGGAGTAGCGGATACAATGAGCAGTTCTTC
CASSLARSSGYNEQFF
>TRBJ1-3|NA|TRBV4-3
TGCGCCAGCAGCTCAAGGAGGGGTGGGAACACCATATATTTT
CASSSRRGGNTIYF
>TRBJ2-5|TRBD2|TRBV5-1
TGCGCCAGCAGCCCGGGGACTAGCGGGGGAGAGACCCAGTACTTC
CASSPGTSGGETQYF
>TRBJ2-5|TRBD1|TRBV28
TGTGCCAGCAGTTTATGGGGACAGGGTCGGCAGACCCAGTACTTC
CASSLWGQGRQTQYF
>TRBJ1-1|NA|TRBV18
TGTGCCAGCTCACCACCGAGCAGGGGTGGTACTGAAGCTTTCTTT
CASSPPSRGGTEAFF
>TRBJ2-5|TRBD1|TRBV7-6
TGTGCCAGATACACAGGGGCGCAAGAGACCCAGTACTTC
CARYTGAQETQYF
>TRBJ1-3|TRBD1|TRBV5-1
TGCGCCAGCAGCTTGGCAGCCAGGGGGTCTGGAAACACCATATATTTT
CASSLAARGSGNTIYF
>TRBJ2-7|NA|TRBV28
TGTGTTAGCGGAACAGGTAGCTACGAGCAGTACTTC
CVSGTGSYEQYF
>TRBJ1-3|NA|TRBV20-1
TGCAGTGCCCGCTCTGGAAACACCATATATTTT
CSARSGNTIYF